This T cell receptor (beta chain) originates from a study of T-cell reconstitution after alpha-beta-depleted transplantation in children. V trimming: 6 bases; J trimming: 7 bases; junction bases outside the gene matches: 9. The CDR3 covers 15 residues. The germline gives CDR1 KGHSH, CDR2 LQKENI. Construction of the TCRbeta library involved unique molecular identifiers. In TCRdb, the PCR reads were re-called with MiXCR into one record per CDR3 protein. Among around 530,000 distinct CDR3 sequences listed, around a third were seen once. The gene calls are TRBV18 and TRBJ2-1; 10 bases fit TRBD2. This receptor was taken from a human donor who donated a stem cell graft to a child with aplastic anemia. The sequences come from PBMCs from the stem cell graft donor, collected from the stem cell graft. The CDR3: CASSRVGTSVNEQFF. DNA for the CDR3: TGTGCCAGCTCGAGGGTCGGGACTAGCGTTAATGAGCAGTTCTTC.